There are a few counts of the clone carrying this T cell receptor (beta chain). Looked up from germline, CDR1 is MNHEY and CDR2 is SVGAGI. The ends were cut back, 6 bases at V and 8 bases at J, with 17 bases in the middle. This CDR3 has 14 residues. Participants were aged about 18 to 89 years, lived in under 25 US areas, and enrolled virtually. Authors' analysis steps: For nucleated cells, counts were estimated from reference gene primer amplification. Only in-frame clones appear in the TCRdb table, and some are missing; sequencing was by immunoSEQ multiplex PCR. The DNA was the basis for D and trimming; V, J and clone size are from that table. The sample lists fewer than 450,000 clones; around 89% were seen once. This entry belongs to a study of blood T cell repertoires in COVID-19. The overall study: Samples came from the United States, Italy and Spain, spanning acute and convalescent COVID-19.

Specimen: PBMCs or T cells enriched from blood (not recorded which). V gene TRBV6-5 combines with J gene TRBJ2-1; no definite D call. This receptor was taken from a woman younger than 35 who had recovered from COVID-19. The CDR3 DNA sequence: TGTGCCAGCAGCAGCGCGCGCCCCTCGGATGAGCAGTTCTTC. It yields the protein CASSSARPSDEQFF.